These T cell receptor beta chains were read from a single sample in a study of blood T cell repertoires in COVID-19. Produced via immunoSEQ multiplex PCR; TCRdb's table is partial and in-frame only. The table has around 170,000 clones, about 88% seen once. The sequenced sample consisted of PBMCs or T cells enriched from blood (not recorded which). Every receptor here comes from a woman in her 50s who had recovered from COVID-19. The conserved cysteine and the conserved F or W are not part of the CDR3 here. The D gene is left open where the match is weak.

d_call	j_call	v_call	cdr3_aa
-	TRBJ2-7	TRBV2	ASGASYEQY
TRBD1	TRBJ2-2	TRBV29-1	SVRGQQGTGELF
-	TRBJ2-2	TRBV29-1	SVGGHNTGELF
-	TRBJ2-1	TRBV18	ASSPTTLGKYNEQF
-	TRBJ2-3	TRBV19	ASSRRQKADTQY
-	TRBJ1-2	TRBV19	ASSIVRYGAKYGYT
-	TRBJ1-1	TRBV7-9	ASSSQGVNTEAF
-	TRBJ1-2	TRBV18	ASSHLTRVTGYGYT
TRBD2	TRBJ2-7	TRBV7-9	ASSFPGGERYEQY
TRBD1	TRBJ2-5	TRBV24-1	ATSDRGQPSFQETQY
-	TRBJ1-1	TRBV19	ATNPDSSNTEAF
TRBD1	TRBJ1-1	TRBV29-1	SVRMTQGEDTEAF
-	TRBJ2-3	TRBV4-1	ASSQGGVVPDTQY
-	TRBJ2-7	TRBV7-9	ASSSGAVSYEQY
TRBD1	TRBJ2-1	TRBV19	ASSIRQGLGQF
TRBD1	TRBJ1-5	TRBV28	ASSEGDRGPYQPQH
-	TRBJ2-2	TRBV29-1	SVEDSEKTGELF
TRBD1	TRBJ1-1	TRBV6-5	ASPTQGSWTEAF
TRBD1	TRBJ1-4	TRBV19	ASSSGDRAKSEKLF
TRBD1	TRBJ1-5	TRBV27	ASSTSGTGAYQPQH
TRBD2	TRBJ2-7	TRBV13	ASSLGPRVSGAGEQY
TRBD2	TRBJ2-3	TRBV30	AWSVSRTSGSRGDTQY
TRBD2	TRBJ2-1	TRBV5-4	ASSWTSGKNNEQF
-	TRBJ2-4	TRBV6-5	ASIQGSAGDSIQY
TRBD2	TRBJ2-4	TRBV6-2/TRBV6-3	ASSRLAGDELSKNIQY
-	TRBJ1-6	TRBV6-5	ASSYTRGGNGPLH
TRBD2	TRBJ2-3	TRBV7-2	ASSLTGTSGTDTQY
TRBD1	TRBJ2-5	TRBV10-1	ASSEGHGQGQETQY
-	TRBJ2-7	TRBV7-6	ASSLPSEWSYEQY
TRBD1	TRBJ2-5	TRBV27	ASSDYRGKEQETQY
-	TRBJ2-3	TRBV4-3	ASSQDLSLVSATQY
TRBD1	TRBJ1-2	TRBV28	ASRTGARGYT
-	TRBJ1-4	TRBV2	ASRTGTTSTNEKLF
-	TRBJ2-2	TRBV19	ASSRQDLNTGELF
TRBD1	TRBJ1-1	TRBV5-1	ASSQGQARDNTEAF
TRBD2	TRBJ2-3	TRBV19	ASRTTGLAGRGTDTQY
-	TRBJ1-1	TRBV5-4	ASSDGMINTEAF
TRBD1	TRBJ1-6	TRBV6-5	ASSGQGIQSPLH
-	TRBJ1-3	TRBV18	ASSPSSGGSAGNTIY
TRBD2	TRBJ2-4	TRBV9	ASSVGRAGGPDGNIQY
-	TRBJ1-3	TRBV2	ASSVGLSGNTIY
TRBD2	TRBJ2-1	TRBV6-5	ASRPHAGVYNEQF
TRBD1	TRBJ1-5	TRBV10-1	ASSRRGQGSNQPQH
TRBD2	TRBJ2-3	TRBV11-3	ASSSGGGFTDTQY
-	TRBJ1-2	TRBV2	ASGYDGGANYGYT
-	TRBJ2-7	TRBV11-2	ASSLESGSYEQY
-	TRBJ1-5	TRBV18	ASSPSYRGNQPQH
TRBD1	TRBJ1-3	TRBV19	ARPGTGYRNTIY
TRBD1	TRBJ2-1	TRBV5-5	ASSLRDRSYNEQF
-	TRBJ1-4	TRBV25-1	ASSVSRGNEKLF
-	TRBJ2-3	TRBV9	ASSPYTDTQY
-	TRBJ2-3	TRBV29-1	SVDPGSTDTQY
-	TRBJ1-3	TRBV7-2	ASSLDRGSGNTIY
TRBD1	TRBJ2-7	TRBV6-5	ASRQGASSYEQY
TRBD1	TRBJ2-7	TRBV19	ASTPGQGIYEQY
TRBD1	TRBJ1-3	TRBV9	ASSDRGTAGNTIY
TRBD2	TRBJ2-7	TRBV30	AWKKPGLAGGEQY
TRBD1	TRBJ1-1	TRBV28	ASSRRGQGNTEAF